This T cell receptor (beta chain) was sequenced during a study of shared clonotypes between healthy human individuals. Background on the study: The study used three CD4 naive, three CD4 memory, two CD8 naive and one CD8 memory plate per donor. Study-wide findings and caveats: Among a few donors, roughly 5.4% of naive CD4 clonotypes were found in common.

Per the study methods: Filtering differed for immunoSEQ, which gave only junction sequences without quality scores. Data came from immunoSEQ multiplex PCR; TCRdb stores just in-frame clones and leaves some out. V, J and clone size reflect that table, while D and trimming were determined from the DNA. The sample consists of some 1.5 million clones, 95% to 99% of them appearing once. Everyone who donated was a Caucasian adult who lived in Nashville, Tennessee. As for this clone: Its antigen remains unidentified. Other DNA sequences within the sample encode an identical CDR3.

Between the trimmed V and J ends, which lost 1 base and 0 bases, there was a span of 10 bases. The CDR3 runs 16 residues. Germline-derived CDR1 and CDR2 are MGHRA and YSYEKL. This sequence was found in a man aged 25 to 40 in good health. The chain has TRBV4-1 and TRBJ2-1; possible D gene TRBD1, 5 bases. The sample comprised naive CD4+ T cells sorted from blood. Indicated subset: CD45RA+ positively selected. The CDR3 loop is CASSQGRQSSYNEQFF. The CDR3 DNA sequence: TGCGCCAGCAGCCAAGGGAGACAGAGCTCCTACAATGAGCAGTTCTTC.